These 9 T cell receptor beta chains share one sample of origin, sequenced in a study of blood T cell repertoires in COVID-19. Some clones are missing from TCRdb's copy, which holds only in-frame ones; the method was immunoSEQ multiplex PCR. This sample yields about 150,000 clones, of which 80% to 90% are seen a single time; roughly an eighth belongs to the top ten. Material: peripheral blood. The receptor source for this set is a man aged 18-30 years with COVID-19, enrolled during active disease.

The chain employs TRBV6-2 or TRBV6-3 and TRBJ2-6; D not certain. Trimming shortened V by 2 bases and J by 1 base, and 3 bases separated the two germline ends. CDR1 and CDR2 from the germline V gene are MNHEY and SVGEGT. There are 14 residues in the CDR3. CDR3 region: CASSYESGANVLTF. The CDR3 nucleotides read TGTGCCAGCAGTTACGAGTCTGGGGCCAACGTCCTGACTTTC.

CDR3 DNA: TGTGCCAGCAGCCTCGGACAGTATTCACCCCTCCACTTT. Translation gives CASSLGQYSPLHF. J is TRBJ1-6 and V is TRBV5-6; maybe TRBD1 (6 bases). Germline CDR1 is SGHDT and CDR2 is YYEEEE. This CDR3 region has 13 residues. V was pared by 4 bases and J by 8 bases, with 10 bases between.

This chain connects TRBV9 to TRBJ2-3; a possible D gene is TRBD2 (5 bases). Germline CDR1 is SGDLS and CDR2 is YYNGEE. The CDR3 sequence is 15 residues long. Trimming removed 0 bases at V and 6 bases at J, with 14 bases between. CDR3 residues: CASSVDPGSLDTQYF. CDR3 in DNA: TGTGCCAGCAGCGTAGACCCGGGATCGTTGGATACGCAGTATTTT.

The chain employs TRBV6-2 or TRBV6-3 and TRBJ1-1; 7 bases fit TRBD1. There are 14 residues in the CDR3. In germline, CDR1 is MNHEY, CDR2 SVGEGT. Trimming took 5 bases from V and 3 from J; bases not matched to a gene: 6. The CDR3 DNA reads as TGTGCCAGCAGTAAACAGGGGACCTACACTGAAGCTTTCTTT. Protein product: CASSKQGTYTEAFF.

J is TRBJ1-2 and V is TRBV13; D remains ambiguous. The germline CDR1 and CDR2 sequences are PRHDT and FYEKMQ (reference sequence). CDR3 length: 12 residues. V lost 3 bases and J lost 2, with 4 bases in between. CDR3 nucleotides: TGTGCCAGCAGCTTGGGCAACTATGGCTACACCTTC. Translated: CASSLGNYGYTF. The entire variable domain, with the rest obtained from reference TRBV13 and TRBJ1-2, is as follows: AAGVIQSPRHLIKEKRETATLKCYPIPRHDTVYWYQQGPGQDPQFLISFYEKMQSDKGSIPDRFSAQQFSDYHSELNMSSLELGDSALYFCASSLGNYGYTFGSGTRLTVV.

The DNA of the CDR3 is TGTGCCAGCAGCTTAGTACAGGGTCTATATAATTCACCCCTCCACTTT. As protein: CASSLVQGLYNSPLHF. The rearrangement joins TRBV7-2 to TRBJ1-6; TRBD1 might be the D (6 bases). The CDR3 is 16 amino acids. Germline V lookup: CDR1 SGHTA, CDR2 FQGNSA. V lost 1 base, J lost 4 bases, and 11 bases lay in between.

The chain uses TRBV3-1 (or the pseudogene TRBV3-2) and TRBJ1-1; D unclear. Germline V gene lookup returns CDR1 LGHDT and CDR2 YNNKEL (reference sequence). This CDR3 region has 15 residues. V was shortened by 0 bases and J by 3 bases, with 11 bases between the two germline ends. Here the CDR3 reads CASSQDNNRDTEAFF. CDR3 bases: TGTGCCAGCAGCCAAGATAATAATCGGGACACTGAAGCTTTCTTT.

This chain uses TRBV27 with TRBJ1-2; D is possibly TRBD1 (5 bases). Germline CDR1 reads MNHEY; CDR2 reads SMNVEV (reference sequence). The V gene lost 7 bases and the J gene lost 2 bases, with 8 bases spanning the gap. The CDR3 has 12 residues. The CDR3 is CASKSGNYGYTF. As DNA, the CDR3 is TGTGCCAGCAAATCAGGGAACTATGGCTACACCTTC.

The chain uses TRBV4-3 and TRBJ1-1; TRBD1 might be the D (5 bases). Germline V CDR1 and CDR2: LGHNA, YSLEER. The CDR3 runs to 15 residues. Trimming took 3 bases from V and 3 from J, leaving 14 bases between them. This CDR3 is CASSQDTGYHTEAFF. Written as DNA, the CDR3 is TGCGCCAGCAGCCAGGATACAGGTTATCACACTGAAGCTTTCTTT.